One sample yielded the 25 T cell receptor beta chains listed below, sequenced in a study of blood T cell repertoires in COVID-19. Measured with immunoSEQ multiplex PCR; TCRdb has only the in-frame clones, and not every one. The sample shows 180,000 or so clones, about 86% of them seen only once. Material for sequencing was peripheral blood. These receptors were collected from a woman older than 75 in a cohort sampled during active or convalescent COVID-19.

This clone was picked up a small number of times. V is TRBV30 and J is TRBJ1-4; possibly TRBD1 for D (6 bases). Germline V gene lookup returns CDR1 GTSNPN and CDR2 SVGIG (reference sequence). V was cut by 2 bases and J by 3 bases, with 13 bases left in between. This CDR3 contains 15 residues. In DNA form, the CDR3 reads TGTGCCTGGAGTCTCACAGGGTTCCCTAATGAAAAACTGTTTTTT. As protein: CAWSLTGFPNEKLFF.

Regarding this clone: Other DNA sequences in the same sample also yield this CDR3. V and J are TRBV11-3 and TRBJ2-2; 7 bases align to TRBD2. Trimming at V came to 3 bases and at J to 4 bases, leaving 5 bases not matched to a gene. The CDR3 consists of 15 residues. Germline lookup yields CDR1 SGHNT and CDR2 YENEEA. As DNA, the CDR3 is TGTGCCAGCAGCTTGGGGCTAGCGGTCACCGGGGAGCTGTTTTTT. Translating it yields CASSLGLAVTGELFF. Combining the CDR3 with reference TRBV11-3 and TRBJ2-2 gives the whole variable domain EAGVVQSPRYKIIEKKQPVAFWCNPISGHNTLYWYLQNLGQGPELLIRYENEEAVDDSQLPKDRFSAERLKGVDSTLKIQPAELGDSAVYLCASSLGLAVTGELFFGEGSRLTVL.

The CDR3 DNA sequence: TGTGCCAGCAGCCCTAGAGGAGGGATCCGGGGGTGGACTGAAGCTTTCTTT. Protein sequence: CASSPRGGIRGWTEAFF. V gene TRBV7-8 combines with J gene TRBJ1-1, with a weak D call TRBD1 (5 bases). CDR1 and CDR2 from the germline V gene are SGHVS and FQNEAQ. This CDR3 is 17 amino acids long. The V gene lost 5 bases and the J gene lost 5 bases, with 24 bases spanning the gap.

The chain recombines TRBV20-1 with TRBJ2-4, with D unresolved. Germline CDR1 reads DFQATT; CDR2 reads SNEGSKA (reference sequence). Trimming shortened V by 4 bases and J by 5 bases, and 9 bases separated the two germline ends. The CDR3 has 12 amino acids. The CDR3 bases are TGCAGTGCTACTGAGGCACAAAACATTCAGTACTTC. Translating it yields CSATEAQNIQYF.

This chain connects TRBV5-1 to TRBJ2-3, with 7 bases matching TRBD2. Losses at the gene ends were 5 bases for V and 2 bases for J; bases not matched to a gene: 5. The CDR3 loop spans 14 amino acids. CDR1 is SGHRS and CDR2 is YFSETQ in the germline V gene. In DNA, the CDR3 is TGCGCCAGCAGTAAGACTAGCCCCACAGATACGCAGTATTTT. It yields the protein CASSKTSPTDTQYF.

The chain couples TRBV28 to TRBJ1-6, with D hard to call. V lost 3 bases and J 0 bases, leaving 3 bases between the germline ends. The CDR3 spans 14 residues. Per germline, CDR1 MDHEN and CDR2 SYDVKM. The CDR3 DNA is TGTGCCAGCAGTTTCTCCTCCTATAATTCACCCCTCCACTTT. Translation: CASSFSSYNSPLHF.

The CDR3 DNA sequence: TGTGCCAGCAGCCGGACAGTCACTGAAGCTTTCTTT. As protein: CASSRTVTEAFF. The chain is built from TRBV5-6 and TRBJ1-1; TRBD1 is a possible D gene (6 bases). The V gene's germline CDR1 is SGHDT and CDR2 YYEEEE. The CDR3 contains 12 residues. Trimming pared 4 bases from V and 4 bases from J, leaving 8 bases between.

The V call is TRBV7-9, the J call TRBJ2-7; 7 bases agree with TRBD1. This CDR3 region has 19 residues. V was clipped by 4 bases and J by 1 base; unmatched bases: 19. Germline values: CDR1 SEHNR, CDR2 FQNEAQ (reference sequence). CDR3 in amino acids: CASSSDRARMRPHSYEQYF. The CDR3 bases are TGTGCCAGCAGCTCCGACAGGGCCCGAATGCGGCCCCATTCCTACGAGCAGTACTTC.

The V and J genes are TRBV3-1 (or the pseudogene TRBV3-2) and TRBJ2-5; 8 bases are shared with TRBD2. The ends lost 1 base at V and 4 bases at J; junction bases unmatched: 14. The CDR3 consists of 18 residues. Germline V gives CDR1 LGHDT, CDR2 YNNKEL (reference sequence). CDR3 amino acids: CASSQALDSGKVGETQYF. The CDR3, as DNA: TGTGCCAGCAGCCAAGCTCTGGATAGCGGGAAGGTCGGAGAGACCCAGTACTTC.

This clone was detected a few times. The chain uses TRBV19 and TRBJ2-2; 9 nucleotides align to TRBD1. Trimming removed 6 bases from V and 4 bases from J; junction bases left unmatched: 9. Germline CDR1 LNHDA, CDR2 SQIVND (reference sequence). The CDR3 totals 16 residues. The CDR3 coding sequence is TGTGCCAGTAGAACGCCCGGGACAGGGATCACCGGGGAGCTGTTTTTT. Translating gives CASRTPGTGITGELFF.

The chain combines TRBV5-1 with TRBJ2-1; 10 bases are a match to TRBD1. Germline lookup yields CDR1 SGHRS and CDR2 YFSETQ. The ends lost 6 bases at V and 4 bases at J; junction bases unmatched: 13. This CDR3 is built from 17 residues. The CDR3 DNA reads TGCGCCAGCACCCCTTGGCGGGGGGACAGGGGTTACAATGAGCAGTTCTTC. This translates into CASTPWRGDRGYNEQFF. Based on the CDR3 plus reference TRBV5-1 and TRBJ2-1, the full variable domain is KAGVTQTPRYLIKTRGQQVTLSCSPISGHRSVSWYQQTPGQGLQFLFEYFSETQRNKGNFPGRFSGRQFSNSRSEMNVSTLELGDSALYLCASTPWRGDRGYNEQFFGPGTRLTVL.

The J gene is TRBJ2-7, the V gene TRBV19, with D unresolved. The CDR3 has 11 amino acids. Germline V gene data show CDR1 as LNHDA and CDR2 as SQIVND (reference sequence). V was cut by 8 bases and J by 4 bases, with 9 bases left in between. The CDR3 DNA is TGTGCCAGTCGAGGAGTTTACGAGCAGTACTTC. Protein product: CASRGVYEQYF.

The chain links TRBV3-1 (or the pseudogene TRBV3-2) to TRBJ2-5, with 9 positions matching TRBD2. CDR1 LGHDT and CDR2 YNNKEL come from the germline V gene (reference sequence). The V gene end was trimmed by 2 bases and the J gene end by 5 bases; junction bases not matched to a gene: 12. The CDR3 length is 17 residues. The CDR3: CASSQKRGAWSMETQYF. For the CDR3, the DNA is TGTGCCAGCAGCCAAAAGCGGGGGGCCTGGTCAATGGAGACCCAGTACTTC.

The V and J genes are TRBV5-1 and TRBJ2-5; TRBD2 aligns across 8 bases. This CDR3 is built from 18 residues. Trimming took 0 bases from V and 1 from J; bases not matched to a gene: 11. Looked up from germline, CDR1 is SGHRS and CDR2 is YFSETQ. This CDR3 is CASSLVSGTQRLQETQYF. CDR3 sequence (DNA): TGCGCCAGCAGCTTGGTTAGCGGGACACAACGCCTCCAAGAGACCCAGTACTTC. Drawing the rest from reference TRBV5-1 and TRBJ2-5, the complete variable domain is KAGVTQTPRYLIKTRGQQVTLSCSPISGHRSVSWYQQTPGQGLQFLFEYFSETQRNKGNFPGRFSGRQFSNSRSEMNVSTLELGDSALYLCASSLVSGTQRLQETQYFGPGTRLLVL.

The rearrangement links TRBV11-2 to TRBJ1-1; D is unresolved. Trimming took off 3 bases at V and 3 bases at J, with 11 bases between the two ends. This CDR3 region has 14 residues. Germline V lookup: CDR1 SGHAT, CDR2 FQNNGV. CDR3 bases: TGTGCCAGCAGCTTTTTGCAATCGGACACTGAAGCTTTCTTT. Translating it yields CASSFLQSDTEAFF.

The chain combines TRBV5-1 with TRBJ2-7; TRBD2 matches at 7 bases. Trimming took 5 bases from V and 0 from J; bases not matched to a gene: 8. This CDR3 comprises 15 residues. CDR1 is SGHRS and CDR2 is YFSETQ in the germline V gene. The CDR3 region is CASRQGLTSSYEQYV. The CDR3 region has the DNA TGCGCCAGCAGGCAGGGACTAACCAGCTCCTACGAGCAGTACGTC.

This sequence joins TRBV25-1 and TRBJ1-2; 7 bases align to TRBD1. CDR1 and CDR2 from the germline V gene are MGHDK and SYGVNS. The length of the CDR3 is 14 residues. Trimming at V came to 1 base and at J to 6 bases, leaving 5 bases not matched to a gene. The CDR3 region has the DNA TGTGCCAGCAGTGAATCGACAGGGATAGATGGCTACACCTTC. Translation: CASSESTGIDGYTF.

The chain employs TRBV7-9 and TRBJ1-2; the D gene is possibly TRBD1 (5 bases). This CDR3 has 14 amino acids. V was cut by 1 base and J by 4 bases, with 10 bases left in between. Germline-derived CDR1 and CDR2 are SEHNR and FQNEAQ (reference sequence). The CDR3 protein is CASSLEAGSYGYTF. The CDR3 region has the DNA TGTGCCAGCAGCTTAGAGGCAGGGTCCTATGGCTACACCTTC.

This sequence joins TRBV2 and TRBJ1-6, with unresolved D. There are 13 residues in the CDR3. The V gene lost 6 bases and the J gene lost 6 bases, with 9 bases spanning the gap. CDR1 and CDR2 (germline): SNHLY, FYNNEI. For the CDR3, the DNA is TGTGCCAGCAGCCTTGGAGGTAATTCACCCCTCCACTTT. This translates into CASSLGGNSPLHF.

Concerning this clone: Other DNA sequences in this sample translate to the same CDR3. The chain is built from TRBV6-5 and TRBJ2-7, with 13 positions matching TRBD2. J lost 2 bases, V lost 4 bases, and 2 bases had no gene match. This CDR3 region has 15 residues. The germline gives CDR1 MNHEY, CDR2 SVGAGI. The CDR3 coding sequence is TGTGCCAGCAGTTTAGGACTAGCGGGGGCCTACGAGCAGTACTTC. Amino acid sequence: CASSLGLAGAYEQYF.

The chain links TRBV28 to TRBJ2-5, with 9 nucleotides matching TRBD1. Germline V CDR1 and CDR2: MDHEN, SYDVKM. With V trimmed by 6 bases and J by 7 bases, 9 bases remained unmatched. This CDR3 has 14 amino acids. DNA for the CDR3: TGTGCCAGCAGCCCCCCGGGACAGGGTCCGACCCAGTACTTC. Translating it yields CASSPPGQGPTQYF.

The chain uses TRBV21-1 and TRBJ1-3; the D call of TRBD1 is as the table states it, not checked on the DNA. TRBV21-1 is an annotated pseudogene. The CDR3 has 15 amino acids. The CDR3 spells CASSKECSSGNTIYF. CDR3 coding DNA: TGTGCCAGCAGCAAAGAGTGCAGCTCTGGAAACACCATATATTTT.

V gene TRBV11-3 combines with J gene TRBJ1-1; D not certain. The V end lost 5 bases, the J end lost 8 bases, and 12 bases lay between the germline ends. Looked up from germline, CDR1 is SGHNT and CDR2 is YENEEA. The CDR3 is 12 amino acids. The DNA for the CDR3 is TGTGCCAGCAGCCGGGAGAATAGGGAAGCTTTCTTT. Translation: CASSRENREAFF.

The gene calls are TRBV19 and TRBJ1-5; D not certain. Trimming stripped 3 bases from V and 2 bases from J, with 17 bases between. CDR3 length: 17 amino acids. CDR1 and CDR2 (germline): LNHDA, SQIVND (reference sequence). CDR3 sequence (DNA): TGTGCCAGTAGTATTGGCCGGCGAGGGCTCCGCAATCAGCCCCAGCATTTT. Translating gives CASSIGRRGLRNQPQHF.

The chain is built from TRBV7-9 and TRBJ2-5; D might be TRBD1 (6 bases). The CDR3 has 14 residues. CDR1 and CDR2 from the germline V gene are SEHNR and FQNEAQ (reference sequence). The ends were cut back, 5 bases at V and 1 base at J, with 11 bases in the middle. CDR3 sequence (DNA): TGTGCCAGCAGCACACGGACAGCCCAAGAGACCCAGTACTTC. Amino acids: CASSTRTAQETQYF.